This entry describes one T cell receptor beta chain. A junction boundary mismatches the germline segment, possibly from a read error. This CDR3 comprises 16 residues. CDR1 and CDR2 from the germline V gene are MNHNY and SVGAGI (reference sequence). This specimen belongs to a study of CD8+ T cells in alopecia areata. Reverse transcription of extracted RNA yielded cDNA, which provided the sequencing template. The method was immunoSEQ multiplex PCR; TCRdb's version includes in-frame clones alone and lacks a portion of them. The table has around 140,000 clones, about 60% seen once; the top ten hold around 6%.

This material consisted of CD4+ T cells sorted from blood, taken at week 0. This TCR came from a human donor with alopecia areata. The chain uses TRBV6-6 and TRBJ2-3, with 8 bases that match TRBD1. In nucleotides, the CDR3 is TGTGCCAGCAGTTACCCCGGAGGGACAGGCACAAATACGCAGTATTTT. Translation: CASSYPGGTGTNTQYF.